This T cell receptor beta chain appears in the sequencing data of a study of fetal regulatory T cell absence and autoimmunity (dated by TCRdb to the late 2010s). Study-wide context: Autoimmunity of the exocrine pancreas was seen in the IPEX patients even though clinical diabetes was absent.

Amplification and barcoding of TCRbeta CDR3 regions were carried out by two-step multiplex PCR on the immunoSEQ human TCRbeta survey platform. Illumina instruments were used to sequence the libraries, and IgH from the same samples was sequenced in parallel. As for the original processing: Raw reads were filtered against IMGT V, D, J definitions and binned by a nearest-neighbor algorithm to remove PCR and sequencing errors. Clones were defined by identical nucleotide sequence; differential abundance between tissues used per-clone Fisher exact tests with pFDR threshold p<0.01. Clones whose frequencies were too low for statistical inference were excluded by a minimum inclusion filter of 10 in either sample. The immunoSEQ Analyzer was used for pairwise clonal comparisons, while IMGT tools were used to assess gene family usage. Not all clones reach the TCRdb copy of this immuneACCESS table, which keeps in-frame sequences only. Checked studies attribute under half of the gap to unresolved V genes and leave the rest unexplained. From that table come the V and J calls and clone size; the DNA was used to work out D and trimming. Across this sample there are about 46,000 clones, with about four fifths seen only once. The ten largest clonotypes hold about 0.37% of the sample.

Beyond this particular receptor, the publication reports: The oligoclonal enrichment was taken as support for antigen-driven autoimmunity in the pancreas before birth in IPEX syndrome. TRB gene family usage was broadly similar between cord blood and pancreas, resembling published neonatal and adult repertoires. Compared with cord blood, the pancreas TCR compartment showed significant oligoclonal enrichment, and some top clones were enriched more than 90-fold.

The DNeasy Blood and Tissue Kit was used to extract about 1.7-3.1 ug of genomic DNA from umbilical cord blood or frozen pancreas. Worth noting for this clone: The clone's antigen remains unknown. The record has no base qualities; no much larger clone is one base away.

The CDR3 numbers 15 residues from cysteine through phenylalanine. Just the 45-base CDR3 DNA is kept, in frame starting at base 1. V drops 8 bases and J drops 5 bases, leaving 19 bases in between. CDR1 SNHLY and CDR2 FYNNEI are derived from the germline V gene. The sequenced sample was cord blood. The chain was built from TRBV2 and TRBJ2-1; a tentative D match to TRBD1 spans 5 bases. This clonotype originated in a newborn boy with IPEX syndrome. Here the CDR3 is given as CASGASVADDNEQFF. The DNA reads TGTGCCAGCGGGGCGAGCGTGGCGGATGACAATGAGCAGTTCTTC.